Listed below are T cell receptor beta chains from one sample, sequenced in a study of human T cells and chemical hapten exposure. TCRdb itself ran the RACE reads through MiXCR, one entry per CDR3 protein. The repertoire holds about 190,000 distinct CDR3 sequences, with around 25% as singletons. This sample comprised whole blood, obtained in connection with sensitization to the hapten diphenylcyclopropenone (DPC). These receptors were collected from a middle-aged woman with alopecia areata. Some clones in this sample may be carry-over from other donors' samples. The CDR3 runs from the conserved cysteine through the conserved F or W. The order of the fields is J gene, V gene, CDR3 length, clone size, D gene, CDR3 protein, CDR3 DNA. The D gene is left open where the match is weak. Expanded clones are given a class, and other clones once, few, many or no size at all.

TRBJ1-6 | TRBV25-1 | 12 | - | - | CASSELNSPLHF | TGTGCCAGCAGTGAATTAAATTCACCCCTCCACTTT
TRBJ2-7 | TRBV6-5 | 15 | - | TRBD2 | CVSSYGGGPSYEQYF | TGTGTCAGCAGTTACGGCGGGGGACCCTCCTACGAGCAGTACTTC
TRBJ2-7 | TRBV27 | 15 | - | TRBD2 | CASSLGLALTYEQYF | TGTGCCAGCAGTTTAGGACTAGCGCTTACCTACGAGCAGTACTTC
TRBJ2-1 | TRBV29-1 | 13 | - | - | CSVDVGASNEQFF | TGCAGCGTTGATGTGGGGGCCTCCAATGAGCAGTTCTTC
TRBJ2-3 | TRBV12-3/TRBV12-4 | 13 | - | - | CASSFGRTDTQYF | TGTGCCAGCAGTTTCGGGAGAACAGATACGCAGTATTTT
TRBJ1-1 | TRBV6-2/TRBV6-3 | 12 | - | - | CASSFFNTEAFF | TGTGCCAGCAGTTTTTTCAACACTGAAGCTTTCTTT
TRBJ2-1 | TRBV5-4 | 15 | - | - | CASSLSRGTPSTEFF | TGTGCCAGCAGCTTGAGTAGAGGGACCCCCTCAACAGAGTTCTTC
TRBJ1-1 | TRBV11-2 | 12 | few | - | CASGRQSFEAFF | TGTGCCAGCGGCAGACAGAGTTTTGAAGCTTTCTTT
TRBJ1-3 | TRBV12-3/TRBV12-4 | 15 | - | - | CASSSRPREGNTIYF | TGTGCCAGCAGTTCTAGACCCCGAGAGGGAAACACCATATATTTT
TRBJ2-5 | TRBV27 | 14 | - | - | CASRGGHLQETQYF | TGTGCCAGCAGGGGGGGACACCTACAAGAGACCCAGTACTTC
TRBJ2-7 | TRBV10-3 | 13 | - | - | CAISAQDSYEQYF | TGTGCCATCAGTGCACAGGACTCCTACGAGCAGTACTTC
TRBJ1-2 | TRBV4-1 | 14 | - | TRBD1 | CASSPGTGGRGYTF | TGCGCCAGCAGCCCCGGGACAGGGGGGCGCGGCTACACCTTC
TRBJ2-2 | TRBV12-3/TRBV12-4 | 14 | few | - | CASSLQPNTGELFF | TGTGCCAGCAGTTTACAACCGAACACCGGGGAGCTGTTTTTT
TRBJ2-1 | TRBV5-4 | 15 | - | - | CASSWGPSSYNEQFF | TGTGCCAGCAGCTGGGGCCCTAGCTCCTACAATGAGCAGTTCTTC
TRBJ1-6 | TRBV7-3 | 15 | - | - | CASSIAGKSNSPLHF | TGTGCCAGCAGCATCGCAGGGAAGTCCAATTCACCCCTCCACTTT
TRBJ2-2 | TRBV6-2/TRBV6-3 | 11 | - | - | CASTGTGELFF | TGTGCCAGCACCGGCACCGGGGAGCTGTTTTTT
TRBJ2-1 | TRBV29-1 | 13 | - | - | CSVRGGGNNEQFF | TGCAGCGTTAGGGGAGGGGGGAACAATGAGCAGTTCTTC
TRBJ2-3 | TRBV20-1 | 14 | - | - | CSASLAGNPAEQYF | TGCAGTGCTAGTTTAGCAGGGAATCCAGCCGAGCAGTATTTT
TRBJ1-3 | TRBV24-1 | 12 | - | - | CATSSSGNTIYF | TGTGCCACCAGTAGCTCTGGAAACACCATATATTTT
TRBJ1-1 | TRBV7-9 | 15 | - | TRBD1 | CASSLAQGWDTEAFF | TGTGCCAGCAGCTTAGCACAGGGGTGGGACACTGAAGCTTTCTTT
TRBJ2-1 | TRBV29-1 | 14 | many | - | CSVDAPTSPNEQFF | TGCAGCGTTGATGCGCCGACTAGTCCCAATGAGCAGTTCTTC
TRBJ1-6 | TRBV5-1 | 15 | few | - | CASSLSSGVSSPLHF | TGCGCCAGCAGCTTGAGTTCGGGGGTGAGTTCACCCCTCCACTTT
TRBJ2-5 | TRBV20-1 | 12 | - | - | CSARPTVETQYF | TGCAGTGCTAGACCTACCGTAGAGACCCAGTACTTC
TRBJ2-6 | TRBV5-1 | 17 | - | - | CASSLGGLGTGANVLTF | TGCGCCAGCAGCCTTGGAGGTTTGGGTACTGGGGCCAACGTCCTGACTTTC
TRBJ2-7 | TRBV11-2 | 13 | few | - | CASSPRVAYEQYF | TGTGCCAGCAGCCCCCGGGTTGCCTACGAGCAGTACTTC
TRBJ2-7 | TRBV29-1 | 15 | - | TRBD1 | CSVEGAGTGVYEQYF | TGCAGCGTTGAAGGCGCCGGGACAGGCGTGTACGAGCAGTACTTC
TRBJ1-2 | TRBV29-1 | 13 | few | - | CSVGGARSSSYTF | TGCAGCGTGGGGGGAGCGCGCAGTAGTAGCTACACCTTC
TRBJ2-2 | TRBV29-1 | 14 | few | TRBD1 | CSIRTGGSTGELFF | TGCAGCATACGGACAGGGGGCAGTACCGGGGAGCTGTTTTTT
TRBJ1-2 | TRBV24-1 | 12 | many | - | CATSRANYGYTF | TGTGCCACCAGCCGGGCTAACTATGGCTACACCTTC
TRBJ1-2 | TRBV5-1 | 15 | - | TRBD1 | CASSPAGTGVRGYTF | TGCGCCAGCAGCCCGGCCGGGACAGGGGTACGTGGCTACACCTTC
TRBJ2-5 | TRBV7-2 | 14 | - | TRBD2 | CASSLGGSGETQYF | TGTGCCAGCAGCTTAGGCGGGAGTGGAGAGACCCAGTACTTC
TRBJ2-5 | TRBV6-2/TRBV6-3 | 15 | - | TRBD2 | CASSLASGERETQYF | TGTGCCAGCAGCCTCGCTAGCGGCGAAAGAGAGACCCAGTACTTC
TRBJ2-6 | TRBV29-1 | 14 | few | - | CSVASDSGANVLTF | TGCAGCGTAGCCAGTGACTCTGGGGCCAACGTCCTGACTTTC
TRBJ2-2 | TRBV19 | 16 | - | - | CASIPANRANTGELFF | TGTGCCAGTATTCCCGCGAACAGGGCGAACACCGGGGAGCTGTTTTTT
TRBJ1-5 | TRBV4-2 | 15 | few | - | CASSQQRDSNQPQHF | TGTGCCAGCAGCCAGCAGAGGGATAGCAATCAGCCCCAGCATTTT
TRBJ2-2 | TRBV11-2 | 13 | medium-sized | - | CASSLPNTGELFF | TGTGCCAGCAGCTTACCGAACACCGGGGAGCTGTTTTTT
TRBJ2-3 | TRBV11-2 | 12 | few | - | CASSYLGDTQYF | TGTGCCAGCAGCTACCTGGGAGATACGCAGTATTTT
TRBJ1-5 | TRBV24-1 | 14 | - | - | CATSDFSSNQPQHF | TGTGCCACCAGTGATTTCAGTAGCAATCAGCCCCAGCATTTT
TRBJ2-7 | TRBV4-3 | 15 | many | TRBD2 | CASSPSWGGSYEQYF | TGCGCCAGCAGCCCCTCATGGGGGGGGTCCTACGAGCAGTACTTC
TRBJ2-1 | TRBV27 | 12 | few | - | CASRAGYNEQFF | TGTGCCAGCAGGGCCGGATACAATGAGCAGTTCTTC
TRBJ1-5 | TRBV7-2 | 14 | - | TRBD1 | CASSFGQGQGPQHF | TGTGCCAGCAGCTTCGGACAGGGTCAAGGGCCCCAGCATTTT
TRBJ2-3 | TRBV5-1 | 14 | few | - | CASSLGANTDTQYF | TGCGCCAGCAGCTTGGGGGCAAACACAGATACGCAGTATTTT
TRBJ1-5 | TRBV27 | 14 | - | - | CASSSGSSNQPQHF | TGTGCCAGCAGTTCCGGCTCTAGCAATCAGCCCCAGCATTTT
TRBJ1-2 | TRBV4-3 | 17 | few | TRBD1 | CASSQDFGTGPVYGYTF | TGCGCCAGCAGCCAAGATTTTGGGACAGGGCCAGTGTATGGCTACACCTTC
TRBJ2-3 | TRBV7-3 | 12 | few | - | CASSLNPYTQYF | TGTGCCAGCAGCTTAAATCCCTATACGCAGTATTTT
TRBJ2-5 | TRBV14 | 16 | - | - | CASSVKQGGLQETQYF | TGTGCCAGCAGCGTAAAGCAAGGGGGGCTCCAAGAGACCCAGTACTTC
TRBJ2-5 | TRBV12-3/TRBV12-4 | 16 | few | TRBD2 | CASSLRGSGDQETQYF | TGTGCCAGCAGTTTAAGGGGAAGCGGGGACCAAGAGACCCAGTACTTC
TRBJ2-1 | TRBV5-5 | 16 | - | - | CASSLVAQGHRNEQFF | TGTGCCAGCAGCTTGGTCGCGCAGGGCCATCGAAATGAGCAGTTCTTC
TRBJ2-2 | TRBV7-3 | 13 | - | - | CASSFSSTGELFF | TGTGCCAGCAGCTTCTCGTCCACCGGGGAGCTGTTTTTT
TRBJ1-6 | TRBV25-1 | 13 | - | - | CASRGPHNSPLHF | TGTGCCAGCAGGGGACCCCACAATTCACCCCTCCACTTT
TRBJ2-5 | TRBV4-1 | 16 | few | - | CASSRLSRGGGETQYF | TGCGCCAGCAGCCGCTTGTCCCGCGGAGGCGGCGAGACCCAGTACTTC